This T cell receptor beta chain was sequenced for a study of cytotoxic CD8 clonotypes in ibrutinib-treated CLL. The data were produced by immunoSEQ multiplex PCR, yet TCRdb's version contains in-frame clones alone and is incomplete. Among approximately 74,000 clones listed, around 82% were seen once. Overall study findings and caveats: Under treatment, the uncommon public clonotypes either contracted or remained stable.

As regards this clone: The antigen is undetermined.

Germline-derived CDR1 and CDR2 are SGHRS and YFSETQ. The ends were cut back, 5 bases at V and 1 base at J, with 9 bases in the middle. The CDR3 length is 14 residues. This sample comprised PBMCs, obtained at disease progression, from a patient treated with ibrutinib. The receptor comes from a human donor with chronic lymphocytic leukemia. The V and J genes are TRBV5-1 and TRBJ2-2, with D unresolved. CDR3 DNA: TGCGCCAGCAGTAGGGTCGGGAACACCGGGGAGCTGTTTTTT. It is translated as CASSRVGNTGELFF.